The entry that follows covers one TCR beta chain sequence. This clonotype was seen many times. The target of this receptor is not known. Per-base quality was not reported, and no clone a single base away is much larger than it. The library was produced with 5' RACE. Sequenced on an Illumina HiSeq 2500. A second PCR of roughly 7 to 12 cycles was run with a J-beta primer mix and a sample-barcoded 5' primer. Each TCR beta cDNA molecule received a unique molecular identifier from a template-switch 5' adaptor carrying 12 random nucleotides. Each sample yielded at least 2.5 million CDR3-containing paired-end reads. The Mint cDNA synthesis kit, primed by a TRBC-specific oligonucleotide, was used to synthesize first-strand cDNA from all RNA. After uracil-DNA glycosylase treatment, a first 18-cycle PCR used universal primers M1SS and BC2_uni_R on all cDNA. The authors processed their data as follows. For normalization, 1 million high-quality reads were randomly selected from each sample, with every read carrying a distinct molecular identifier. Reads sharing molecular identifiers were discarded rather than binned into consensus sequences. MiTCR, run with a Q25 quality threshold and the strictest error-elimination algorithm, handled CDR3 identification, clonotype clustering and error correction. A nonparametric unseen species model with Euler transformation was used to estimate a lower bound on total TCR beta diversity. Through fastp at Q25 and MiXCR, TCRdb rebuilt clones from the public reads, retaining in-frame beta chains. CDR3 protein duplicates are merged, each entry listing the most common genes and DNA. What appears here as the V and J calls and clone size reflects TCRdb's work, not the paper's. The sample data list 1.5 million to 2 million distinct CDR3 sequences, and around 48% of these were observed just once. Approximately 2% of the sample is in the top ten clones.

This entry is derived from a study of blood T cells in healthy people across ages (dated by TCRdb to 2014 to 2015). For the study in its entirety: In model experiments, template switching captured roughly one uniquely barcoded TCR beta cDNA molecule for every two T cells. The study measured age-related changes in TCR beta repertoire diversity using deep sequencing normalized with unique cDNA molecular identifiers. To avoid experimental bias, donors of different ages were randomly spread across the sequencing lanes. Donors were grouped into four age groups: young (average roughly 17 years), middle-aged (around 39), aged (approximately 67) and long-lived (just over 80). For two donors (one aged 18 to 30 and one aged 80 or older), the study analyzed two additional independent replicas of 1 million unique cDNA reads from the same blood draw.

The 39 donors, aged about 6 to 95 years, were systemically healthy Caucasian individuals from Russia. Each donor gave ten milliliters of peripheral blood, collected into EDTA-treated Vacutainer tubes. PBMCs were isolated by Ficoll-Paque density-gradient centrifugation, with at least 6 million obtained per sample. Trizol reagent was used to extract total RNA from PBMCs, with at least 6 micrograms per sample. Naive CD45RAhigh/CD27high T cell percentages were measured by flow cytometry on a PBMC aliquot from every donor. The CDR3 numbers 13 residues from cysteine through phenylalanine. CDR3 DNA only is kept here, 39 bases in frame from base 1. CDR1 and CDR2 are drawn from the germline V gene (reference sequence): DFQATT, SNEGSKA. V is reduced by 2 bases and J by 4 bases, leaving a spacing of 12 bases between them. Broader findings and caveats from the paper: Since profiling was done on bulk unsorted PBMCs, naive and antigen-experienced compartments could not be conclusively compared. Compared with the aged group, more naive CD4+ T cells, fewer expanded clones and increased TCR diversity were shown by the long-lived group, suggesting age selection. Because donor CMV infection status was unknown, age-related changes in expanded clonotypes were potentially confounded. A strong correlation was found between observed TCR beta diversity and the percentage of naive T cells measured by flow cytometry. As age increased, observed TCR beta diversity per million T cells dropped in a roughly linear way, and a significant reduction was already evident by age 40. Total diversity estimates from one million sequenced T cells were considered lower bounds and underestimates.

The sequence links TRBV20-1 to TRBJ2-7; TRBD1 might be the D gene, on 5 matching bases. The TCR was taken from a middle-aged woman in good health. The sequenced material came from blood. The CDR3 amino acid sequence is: CSARHAGLYEQYF. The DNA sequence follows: TGCAGTGCTAGACACGCAGGGTTATACGAGCAGTACTTC.